The 9 T cell receptor beta chains presented below share a single source sample, sequenced in a study of blood T cell repertoires in COVID-19. Only in-frame clones appear in the TCRdb table, and some are missing; sequencing was by immunoSEQ multiplex PCR. The table shows around 350,000 clones, with about 87% occurring only once. The specimen sequenced was peripheral blood. All receptors derive from a human donor in a cohort sampled during active COVID-19.

This chain uses TRBV9 with TRBJ2-3, with 9 bases identical to TRBD2. Germline lookup yields CDR1 SGDLS and CDR2 YYNGEE. With 0 bases clipped from V and 1 base from J, the junction kept 3 bases outside the gene matches. CDR3 length: 16 residues. CDR3 coding DNA: TGTGCCAGCAGCGTAGAGACTAGCGGACGCACAGATACGCAGTATTTT. Its translation is CASSVETSGRTDTQYF.

The CDR3 DNA is TGTGCCAGTGGGACAGGGGGCTACGAGCAGTACTTC. This codes for CASGTGGYEQYF. The chain has TRBV19 and TRBJ2-7; TRBD1 matches at 11 bases. Germline V gene sequence: CDR1 LNHDA, CDR2 SQIVND (reference sequence). V lost 8 bases to trimming and J lost 3 bases; unmatched junction nucleotides: 0. The CDR3 runs to 12 residues.

The V call is TRBV9, the J call TRBJ2-3, with 9 bases aligning to TRBD2. This CDR3 has 17 residues. V trimming: 0 bases; J trimming: 6 bases; junction bases outside the gene matches: 11. Germline CDR1 is SGDLS and CDR2 is YYNGEE. The CDR3 here is CASSVAGREGLSDTQYF. The CDR3 DNA sequence: TGTGCCAGCAGCGTAGCCGGGCGGGAGGGCCTATCCGATACGCAGTATTTT.

The V gene is TRBV5-1, the J gene TRBJ1-1, with D tentatively TRBD1 (6 bases). Trimming removed 4 bases at V and 5 bases at J, with 12 bases between. Germline CDR1 reads SGHRS; CDR2 reads YFSETQ. This CDR3 has 13 residues. In DNA, the CDR3 is TGCGCCAGCAGCCTGGACAGTGAGACTGAAGCTTTCTTT. Residues: CASSLDSETEAFF.

The rearrangement links TRBV29-1 to TRBJ1-2; TRBD1 is a possible D gene (5 bases). Between the trimmed V and J ends, which lost 2 bases and 7 bases, there was a span of 14 bases. The CDR3 has 13 residues. Germline loops: CDR1 SQVTM, CDR2 ANQGSEA. The CDR3 is CSVESQGGAGYTF. The CDR3 region has the DNA TGCAGCGTTGAATCTCAGGGCGGGGCTGGCTACACCTTC.

The chain couples TRBV4-1 to TRBJ2-2, with D perhaps TRBD1 (6 bases). The CDR3 runs to 15 residues. Germline CDR1 is MGHRA and CDR2 is YSYEKL. The germline V and J ends were trimmed by 4 bases and 5 bases, with 14 bases remaining between them. CDR3: CASSPRQVWTGELFF. In DNA, the CDR3 is TGCGCCAGCAGCCCTCGACAGGTGTGGACCGGGGAGCTGTTTTTT.

The J gene is TRBJ1-2, the V gene TRBV5-6; D is ambiguous. The CDR3 totals 12 residues. Germline V gene lookup returns CDR1 SGHDT and CDR2 YYEEEE. V was shortened by 5 bases and J by 1 base, with 6 bases between the two germline ends. The CDR3 is CASSGGNYGYTF. The CDR3 bases are TGTGCCAGCAGTGGCGGTAACTATGGCTACACCTTC.

The genes are TRBV5-1 and TRBJ2-2; 11 bases align to TRBD2. V shed 3 bases and J 4 bases; nucleotides not matched to a gene: 11. The CDR3 runs to 18 residues. Germline CDR1 reads SGHRS; CDR2 reads YFSETQ. CDR3 nucleotides: TGCGCCAGCAGCTGGACTAGCGGGTCGAGGTGGGGCACCGGGGAGCTGTTTTTT. This gives the protein CASSWTSGSRWGTGELFF.

A few counts support this clone. J is TRBJ2-1 and V is TRBV3-1 (or the pseudogene TRBV3-2); 10 bases fit TRBD2. Trimming cost V 0 bases and J 9 bases; bases outside gene matches: 8. The CDR3 is made up of 16 amino acids. Germline CDR1 LGHDT, CDR2 YNNKEL (reference sequence). CDR3 sequence reads: CASSQETAGGSVEQFF. For the CDR3, the DNA is TGTGCCAGCAGCCAAGAAACAGCGGGAGGGTCTGTTGAGCAGTTCTTC.